This T cell receptor (beta chain) originates from a study of blood T cell repertoires in COVID-19. Study context: Italy, Spain and the United States were the sources of the convalescent and acute COVID-19 samples.

Germline lookup yields CDR1 SGHRS and CDR2 YFSETQ. Deletions cut 1 base from V and 4 bases from J, with 11 bases between. This CDR3 spans 15 amino acids. The table came from immunoSEQ multiplex PCR; TCRdb's copy has only in-frame clones and leaves some out. The sample lists about 350,000 clones; roughly 87% were seen once. Enrolled during active infection, Seattle patients were then followed longitudinally. The source is a man aged 25-45 years with COVID-19, enrolled during active disease. The gene calls are TRBV5-1 and TRBJ1-4; tentative D call: TRBD1 (5 bases). Sequencing was performed on peripheral blood. The CDR3 loop is CASSLYDSINEKLFF. In DNA, the CDR3 is TGCGCCAGCAGCTTGTATGACAGTATTAATGAAAAACTGTTTTTT.